The 2 T cell receptor beta chains reported below all come from one sample, sequenced in a study of blood T cell repertoires in COVID-19. Method: immunoSEQ multiplex PCR; TCRdb's copy keeps in-frame clones and lacks some. Of 200,000 to 250,000 clones detected, 75% to 85% appear once; the ten largest clones hold roughly 1.3%. Sample: peripheral blood. Source of these receptors: a woman in her thirties with COVID-19, enrolled during active disease.

The V and J genes are TRBV4-3 and TRBJ2-1; TRBD2 agrees at 10 bases. This CDR3 has 19 amino acids. The germline V gene has CDR1 LGHNA and CDR2 YSLEER. Losses at the gene ends were 0 bases for V and 1 base for J; bases not matched to a gene: 9. In DNA, the CDR3 is TGCGCCAGCAGCCAAGATCCCCTAGCGGGAGAAAGGTCCTACAATGAGCAGTTCTTC. This codes for CASSQDPLAGERSYNEQFF.

J is TRBJ2-3 and V is TRBV12-3 or TRBV12-4; D ambiguous. Trimming left V 5 bases short and J 5 bases short, with 5 bases between. This CDR3 has 11 residues. The CDR3 spells CASSLRDTQYF. CDR3 DNA: TGTGCCAGCAGTCTCAGAGATACGCAGTATTTT.